One and the same sample provided the 29 T cell receptor beta chains below, sequenced in a study of shared clonotypes between healthy human individuals. Assay: immunoSEQ multiplex PCR; the TCRdb copy retains only in-frame clones and omits some. The sample gives about 560,000 clones, roughly four fifths of which show up once; 9.5% to 15% is in the top ten. The specimen sequenced was PBMCs. These receptors all stem from a woman aged 40 to 49 in good health. Some clones in this sample may be carry-over from other donors' samples.

As for this clone: Possible read error: a much larger clone is one base away. The chain combines TRBV28 with TRBJ2-4; 7 nucleotides line up with TRBD1. Germline V gene data show CDR1 as MDHEN and CDR2 as SYDVKM. This CDR3 is built from 16 residues. As DNA, the CDR3 is TGTGCCAGCAGACACAGGGGACCCTTAGGCAAAAACATTCTGTACTTC. It is translated as CASRHRGPLGKNILYF.

Notes on this clone: This same CDR3 is encoded by further DNA sequences in the sample. The rearrangement links TRBV18 to TRBJ1-3; D ambiguous. Germline V lookup: CDR1 KGHSH, CDR2 LQKENI. The CDR3 is 14 amino acids. The V and J ends lost 3 bases and 0 bases respectively, with 6 bases between them. The CDR3 DNA reads as TGTGCCAGCTCACCGGGGTCCTCTGGAAACACCATATATTTT. Translation: CASSPGSSGNTIYF.

The chain couples TRBV6-5 to TRBJ1-2; perhaps TRBD1 as D (6 bases). CDR1 MNHEY and CDR2 SVGAGI come from the germline V gene. Deletions cut 6 bases from V and 2 bases from J, with 10 bases between. The CDR3 has 13 residues. The CDR3 DNA is TGTGCCAGCAGGAGGGGGTTAAACTATGGCTACACCTTC. This gives the protein CASRRGLNYGYTF.

The chain combines TRBV6-5 with TRBJ2-3; 8 bases are a match to TRBD2. In germline, CDR1 is MNHEY, CDR2 SVGAGI. The CDR3 length is 15 residues. Trimming took 5 bases from V and 4 from J; bases not matched to a gene: 8. Here the CDR3 reads CASSISGALADTQYF. In nucleotides, the CDR3 is TGTGCCAGCAGTATTAGCGGGGCCCTCGCAGATACGCAGTATTTT.

The chain is built from TRBV9 and TRBJ2-6, with D tentatively TRBD1 (6 bases). V was shortened by 3 bases and J by 0 bases, with 16 bases between the two germline ends. Germline V gives CDR1 SGDLS, CDR2 YYNGEE. There are 18 residues in the CDR3. Here the CDR3 DNA reads TGTGCCAGCAGCGCATTACAGGGAACATACTCTGGGGCCAACGTCCTGACTTTC. Its protein is CASSALQGTYSGANVLTF.

The chain couples TRBV5-1 to TRBJ2-7; D unresolved. The CDR3 runs 16 residues. The ends were cut back, 0 bases at V and 0 bases at J, with 13 bases in the middle. Germline-derived CDR1 and CDR2 are SGHRS and YFSETQ. The CDR3 DNA sequence: TGCGCCAGCAGCTTGGCCTTTGCCCCATACTCCTACGAGCAGTACTTC. It encodes CASSLAFAPYSYEQYF.

The count of this clone is one. V gene TRBV13 combines with J gene TRBJ2-3, with 11 bases matching TRBD2. The V and J ends lost 4 bases and 0 bases, in that order; junction bases with no gene match: 6. Germline V gene lookup returns CDR1 PRHDT and CDR2 FYEKMQ (reference sequence). This CDR3 contains 17 residues. CDR3 in amino acids: CASSSTWTSGSTDTQYF. DNA of the CDR3: TGTGCCAGCAGCTCCACATGGACTAGCGGGAGCACAGATACGCAGTATTTT. The complete variable domain, with remaining parts taken from reference TRBV13 and TRBJ2-3, reads AAGVIQSPRHLIKEKRETATLKCYPIPRHDTVYWYQQGPGQDPQFLISFYEKMQSDKGSIPDRFSAQQFSDYHSELNMSSLELGDSALYFCASSSTWTSGSTDTQYFGPGTRLTVL.

The chain uses TRBV30 and TRBJ2-5; 11 bases are shared with TRBD2. The CDR3 sequence is 15 residues long. V shed 5 bases and J 1 base; nucleotides not matched to a gene: 6. CDR1 and CDR2 (germline): GTSNPN, SVGIG (reference sequence). The CDR3 protein is CAWGPGLAVQETQYF. The CDR3 DNA sequence: TGTGCCTGGGGCCCGGGACTAGCGGTCCAAGAGACCCAGTACTTC.

V is TRBV5-1 and J is TRBJ2-3, with TRBD2 identical over 9 bases. Losses at the gene ends were 4 bases for V and 0 bases for J; bases not matched to a gene: 6. This CDR3 contains 16 residues. Germline CDR1 and CDR2: SGHRS and YFSETQ. CDR3 in DNA: TGCGCCAGCAGCCAGGGACTAGCAGCTAGCACAGATACGCAGTATTTT. This translates into CASSQGLAASTDTQYF.

On this clone: A junction boundary mismatches the germline segment, possibly from a read error. The chain links TRBV27 to TRBJ1-4; no reliable D call. The CDR3 consists of 14 residues. CDR1 is MNHEY, CDR2 SMNVEV, per germline (reference sequence). The CDR3 DNA is TGTGCCAGCAGTTTCGGTACAACTAATGAAAAGCTGTTTTTT. Its translation: CASSFGTTNEKLFF.

Remarks on this clone: Other DNA sequences in the sample encode the same CDR3. The CDR3 reads CASSLSGGSSYEQYF. Here the CDR3 DNA reads TGCGCCAGCAGCTTGTCGGGCGGGAGTAGCTACGAGCAGTACTTC. The J gene is TRBJ2-7, the V gene TRBV5-1; TRBD2 matches 7 bases. CDR3 length: 15 amino acids. Germline-derived CDR1 and CDR2 are SGHRS and YFSETQ. J gave up 3 bases and V 1 base, and 7 bases lay outside the gene matches.

The rearrangement links TRBV2 to TRBJ1-4; possibly TRBD1 for D (5 bases). Trimming removed 7 bases at V and 7 bases at J, with 13 bases between. This CDR3 has 13 residues. Germline values: CDR1 SNHLY, CDR2 FYNNEI. The chain's CDR3 is CASMRGGSEKLFF. CDR3 DNA sequence: TGTGCCAGCATGAGGGGTGGAAGTGAAAAACTGTTTTTT.

This sequence joins TRBV5-1 and TRBJ1-1; 8 nucleotides line up with TRBD1. From germline, CDR1 is SGHRS and CDR2 YFSETQ. V trimming: 4 bases; J trimming: 0 bases; junction bases outside the gene matches: 11. This CDR3 region has 17 residues. This chain's CDR3 is CASSNRQGAFMNTEAFF. DNA of the CDR3: TGCGCCAGCAGCAACCGGCAGGGGGCCTTCATGAACACTGAAGCTTTCTTT.

The CDR3 bases are TGTGCCAGCAGCGGGTATGGGGAGCAGTTCTTC. It specifies CASSGYGEQFF. The chain is built from TRBV6-1 and TRBJ2-1; no firm D call. V was clipped by 6 bases and J by 10 bases, with 10 bases between them. CDR1 and CDR2 from the germline V gene are MNHNS and SASEGT. The CDR3 sequence is 11 residues long.

The gene calls are TRBV19 and TRBJ2-7; 7 positions agree with TRBD1. CDR3 length: 14 amino acids. V gave up 6 bases and J gave up 7 bases; unmatched junction bases: 12. Germline assignment: CDR1 LNHDA and CDR2 SQIVND (reference sequence). The CDR3: CASSELTTGVEQYF. For the CDR3, the DNA is TGTGCCAGTAGCGAACTAACCACAGGGGTTGAGCAGTACTTC.

The gene calls are TRBV7-2 and TRBJ2-7, with D unresolved. Trimming removed 2 bases at V and 5 bases at J, with 4 bases between. This CDR3 is built from 11 residues. Germline CDR1 is SGHTA and CDR2 is FQGNSA. The CDR3 spells CASSLYNEQYF. CDR3 nucleotide sequence: TGTGCCAGCAGCTTATATAACGAGCAGTACTTC. The entire variable domain, with the rest obtained from reference TRBV7-2 and TRBJ2-7, is as follows: GAGVSQSPSNKVTEKGKDVELRCDPISGHTALYWYRQSLGQGLEFLIYFQGNSAPDKSGLPSDRFSAERTGGSVSTLTIQRTQQEDSAVYLCASSLYNEQYFGPGTRLTVT.

The rearrangement links TRBV19 to TRBJ1-4, with TRBD1 as a possible D gene (5 bases). CDR1 LNHDA and CDR2 SQIVND come from the germline V gene (reference sequence). The CDR3 totals 14 residues. The germline V and J ends were trimmed by 3 bases and 6 bases, with 11 bases remaining between them. CDR3 sequence: CASSIGRVDEKLFF. In DNA form, the CDR3 reads TGTGCCAGTAGTATTGGCAGGGTTGATGAAAAACTGTTTTTT.

The V call is TRBV19, the J call TRBJ1-4; D gene ambiguous. The V and J ends lost 5 bases and 10 bases respectively, with 17 bases between them. Germline V gene lookup returns CDR1 LNHDA and CDR2 SQIVND (reference sequence). The length of the CDR3 is 14 residues. CDR3 protein: CASSAQPSGGKLFF. The DNA of the CDR3 is TGTGCCAGTAGTGCACAGCCTTCAGGTGGAAAACTGTTTTTT.

This clone was observed a few times. The rearrangement links TRBV29-1 to TRBJ1-2; D is unclear. Germline CDR1 reads SQVTM; CDR2 reads ANQGSEA. V dropped 0 bases and J dropped 7 bases, with 12 bases sitting between them. This CDR3 comprises 13 residues. The CDR3 DNA sequence: TGCAGCGTTGAAGATCTGAGGAAGGGTGGCTACACCTTC. It specifies CSVEDLRKGGYTF.

The V gene is TRBV19, the J gene TRBJ2-3, with D unclear. Trimming took 5 bases from V and 0 from J, leaving 9 bases between them. CDR3 size: 14 residues. The V gene's germline CDR1 is LNHDA and CDR2 SQIVND (reference sequence). This CDR3 reads CASSLSRSTDTQYF. CDR3 coding DNA: TGTGCCAGTAGTTTGTCCAGAAGCACAGATACGCAGTATTTT.

V and J are TRBV4-1 and TRBJ2-2; tentative D call: TRBD1 (6 bases). CDR1 is MGHRA and CDR2 is YSYEKL in the germline V gene. V dropped 1 base and J dropped 1 base, with 13 bases sitting between them. CDR3 length: 17 residues. CDR3 nucleotide sequence: TGCGCCAGCAGCCAAGGAGGGGGTAAAAAGAACACCGGGGAGCTGTTTTTT. This codes for CASSQGGGKKNTGELFF.

This clone was detected a few times. With a far larger clone one base away, a read error is the likely cause. The V and J genes are TRBV29-1 and TRBJ2-6; the D is unclear. CDR1 is SQVTM, CDR2 ANQGSEA, per germline. This CDR3 region has 13 residues. CDR3 amino acids: CGVDWAGANVLTF. The CDR3 DNA reads TGCGGCGTTGACTGGGCCGGGGCCAACGTCCTGACTTTC.

The chain is built from TRBV27 and TRBJ2-1, with D unresolved. CDR1 is MNHEY, CDR2 SMNVEV, per germline (reference sequence). V lost 6 bases to trimming and J lost 2 bases, with 11 bases between them. The CDR3 runs 14 residues. CDR3 coding DNA: TGTGCCAGCAGCTTACGGGTCCCCTACAATGAGCAGTTCTTC. Protein product: CASSLRVPYNEQFF.

This rearrangement joins TRBV4-1 to TRBJ2-1; D gene uncertain. The CDR3 is 13 residues long. The V and J ends lost 4 bases and 9 bases respectively, with 13 bases between them. Germline V gene lookup returns CDR1 MGHRA and CDR2 YSYEKL. The CDR3: CASSLIWVGEQFF. The DNA of the CDR3 is TGCGCCAGCAGCCTTATATGGGTGGGTGAGCAGTTCTTC.

The genes are TRBV7-3 and TRBJ2-1; 9 bases are a match to TRBD1. Germline values: CDR1 SGHTA, CDR2 FQGTGA. Losses at the gene ends were 5 bases for V and 7 bases for J; bases not matched to a gene: 6. CDR3 length: 14 residues. This CDR3 is CASSEGQGPNEQFF. The DNA of the CDR3 is TGTGCCAGCAGCGAGGGACAGGGCCCTAATGAGCAGTTCTTC.

The J gene is TRBJ1-2, the V gene TRBV14, with D perhaps TRBD1 (5 bases). V lost 1 base and J 4 bases, leaving 10 bases between the germline ends. From germline, CDR1 is SGHDN and CDR2 FVKESK. The CDR3 runs to 14 residues. As DNA, the CDR3 is TGTGCCAGCAGCCAAGTTGGGGCAGGCTATGGCTACACCTTC. Encoded protein: CASSQVGAGYGYTF.

In DNA, the CDR3 is TGCGCCAGCAGCCAAGATCAAAGCAGGGGGGTGTATGGCTACACCTTC. It yields the protein CASSQDQSRGVYGYTF. V is TRBV4-1 and J is TRBJ1-2; 7 nucleotides line up with TRBD1. This CDR3 is 16 amino acids long. V lost 0 bases, J lost 5 bases, and 9 bases stayed unmatched. Germline CDR1 is MGHRA and CDR2 is YSYEKL.

This sequence joins TRBV4-1 and TRBJ2-2, with D possibly matching TRBD1 (5 bases). The V gene lost 4 bases and the J gene lost 2 bases, with 17 bases spanning the gap. Germline CDR1 reads MGHRA; CDR2 reads YSYEKL. The length of the CDR3 is 17 residues. The CDR3, as DNA: TGCGCCAGCAGCCTATACCCCCGACAGATTAACACCGGGGAGCTGTTTTTT. It is translated as CASSLYPRQINTGELFF.

As to this clone: This sequence is one base from a far larger clone and is likely a read error. The J gene is TRBJ1-1, the V gene TRBV7-9, with 10 bases identical to TRBD1. The CDR3 length is 16 residues. CDR1 and CDR2 from the germline V gene are SEHNR and FQNEAQ (reference sequence). Here the CDR3 DNA reads TGTGCCAGCAGCTTACGGACAGGGGGGATGAACACTGGAGCTTTCTTT. This sequence encodes CASSLRTGGMNTGAFF.